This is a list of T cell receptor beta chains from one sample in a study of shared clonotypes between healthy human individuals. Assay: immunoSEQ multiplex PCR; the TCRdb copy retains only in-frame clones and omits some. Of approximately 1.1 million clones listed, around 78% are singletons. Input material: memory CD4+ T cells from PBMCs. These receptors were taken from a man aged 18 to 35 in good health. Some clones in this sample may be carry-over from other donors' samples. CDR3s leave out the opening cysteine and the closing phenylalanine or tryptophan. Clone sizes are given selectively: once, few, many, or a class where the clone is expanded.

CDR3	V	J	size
ASSGSGRSSYEQY	TRBV28	TRBJ2-7	many
ASSLAPGQGYYGYT	TRBV5-1	TRBJ1-2	.
ASSRGQGFEETQY	TRBV5-1	TRBJ2-5	few
ASSSGGGTGRSYEQY	TRBV5-4	TRBJ2-7	.
ASSATFGRGFGYT	TRBV9	TRBJ1-2	.
ASSLSPGEQF	TRBV7-3	TRBJ2-1	.
ASLVGTYNSPLH	TRBV28	TRBJ1-6	.
ASSSSTSGRARVSYNEQF	TRBV28	TRBJ2-1	.
ASSPAAGATNEKLF	TRBV4-2	TRBJ1-4	.
ASSWLAVSMGKLF	TRBV28	TRBJ1-4	.
ASIPGGVVTLNTEAF	TRBV11-2	TRBJ1-1	.
ASSVGRGPSGNTIY	TRBV9	TRBJ1-3	.
ASSPPGRNSNQPQH	TRBV18	TRBJ1-5	.
ASRNLRLRVGQPQH	TRBV21-1	TRBJ1-5	many